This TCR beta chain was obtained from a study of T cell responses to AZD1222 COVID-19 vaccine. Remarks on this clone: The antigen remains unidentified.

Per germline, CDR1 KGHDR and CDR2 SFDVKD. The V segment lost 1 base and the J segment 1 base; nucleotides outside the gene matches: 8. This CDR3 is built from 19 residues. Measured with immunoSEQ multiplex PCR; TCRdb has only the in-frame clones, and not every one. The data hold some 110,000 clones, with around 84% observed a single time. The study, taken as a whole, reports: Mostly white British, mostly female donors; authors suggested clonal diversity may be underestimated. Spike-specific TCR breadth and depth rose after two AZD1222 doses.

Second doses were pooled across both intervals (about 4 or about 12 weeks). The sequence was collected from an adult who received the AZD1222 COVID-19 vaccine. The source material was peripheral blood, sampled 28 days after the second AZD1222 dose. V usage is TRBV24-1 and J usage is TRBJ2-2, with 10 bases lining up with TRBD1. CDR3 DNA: TGTGCCACCAGTGATTTCCTTTCTCGGGACAGGGGGAACACCGGGGAGCTGTTTTTT. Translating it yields CATSDFLSRDRGNTGELFF.